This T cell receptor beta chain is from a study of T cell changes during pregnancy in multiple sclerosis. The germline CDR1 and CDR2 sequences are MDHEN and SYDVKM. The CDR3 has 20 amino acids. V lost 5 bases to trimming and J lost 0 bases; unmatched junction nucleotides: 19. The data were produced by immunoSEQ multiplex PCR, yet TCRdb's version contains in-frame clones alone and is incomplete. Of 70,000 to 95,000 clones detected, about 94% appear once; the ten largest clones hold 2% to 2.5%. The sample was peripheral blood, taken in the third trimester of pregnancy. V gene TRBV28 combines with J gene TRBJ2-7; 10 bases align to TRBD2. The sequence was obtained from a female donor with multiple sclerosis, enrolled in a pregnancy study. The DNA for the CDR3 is TGTGCCAGCAGTCTATCAGGGCTAGGCCATCCTAGCGGGAGCTCCTACGAGCAGTACTTC. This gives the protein CASSLSGLGHPSGSSYEQYF.